What follows describes a single TCR beta chain. Its cognate antigen is unknown. These data are taken from a study of STAT5B mutations in CD4+ large granular lymphocyte leukemia. This CDR3 has 13 amino acids. As originally analysed: A productive frequency of 2.59 x 10-5 was the lowest detectable. TCRdb's copy holds only in-frame clones and misses some; the assay was immunoSEQ multiplex PCR. Clonal size and the V and J genes are those of that table, whereas D and trimming came from the DNA. This table has 30,000 to 35,000 clones, about 91% appearing once. Whole-study results and caveats: 8/27 top patient clones versus 2/35 control clones were TRBV06-family.

This clonotype was sampled from a human donor in good health. The chain has TRBV21-1 and TRBJ2-1; the listed D gene, TRBD1, was not tested against the DNA. TRBV21-1 is labeled a pseudogene. Material for sequencing was CD4+ T cells from blood buffy coats. The CDR3, as DNA: TGTGCCAGCAGCAAAAGACAGCGCAATGAGCAGTTCTTC. This gives the protein CASSKRQRNEQFF.